This TCR beta chain was identified in a study of Tregs in tolerant kidney transplant recipients. Findings and limits, study-wide: This study did not directly address biological reproducibility. Changing PCR primers prevented nucleotide comparison between some patients' samples. Tregs expanded with activated donor B cells seemed most donor-specific.

Comment on this clone: Its cognate antigen is unknown. The read stops 3 residues short of the end of the CDR3; the missing end is completed from the germline J gene.

Recipients received nonmyeloablative bone marrow transplants from related graft donors, with transient mixed chimerism. CD4+CD25+CD127- Tregs, CD4+CD25- non-Tregs, CD4 and CD8 cells were sorted. Data came from immunoSEQ multiplex PCR; TCRdb stores just in-frame clones and leaves some out. The sample is made up of fewer than 6,500 clones, and the top ten hold approximately 7% of it. The CDR3 is 18 amino acids. Trimming left V 5 bases short and J 9 bases short, with 29 bases between. Germline CDR1 is ENHRY and CDR2 is SYGVKD. This receptor was identified in a human patient who received a combined kidney and bone marrow transplant. The graft donor may account for some of the T cells. The starting material was CD4+ T cells from blood (PBMCs), obtained approximately 14 months after the transplant. This chain links TRBV10-3 with TRBJ2-1; a possible D gene is TRBD2 (6 bases). The CDR3 region is CAISLFPPASSVVGEQFF. Incomplete CDR3 DNA: TGTGCCATCAGTCTTTTTCCGCCGGCGTCTAGCGTAGTTGGTGAG.